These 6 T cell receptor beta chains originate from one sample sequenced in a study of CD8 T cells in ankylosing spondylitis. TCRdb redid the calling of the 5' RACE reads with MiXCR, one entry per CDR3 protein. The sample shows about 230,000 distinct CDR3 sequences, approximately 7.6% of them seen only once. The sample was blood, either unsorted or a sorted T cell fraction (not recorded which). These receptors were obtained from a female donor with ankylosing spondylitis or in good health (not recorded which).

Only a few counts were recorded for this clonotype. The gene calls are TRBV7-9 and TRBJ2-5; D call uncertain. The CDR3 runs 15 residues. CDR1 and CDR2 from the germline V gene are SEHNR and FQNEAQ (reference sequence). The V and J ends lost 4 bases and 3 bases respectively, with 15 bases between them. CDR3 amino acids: CASSSFTLTKETQYF. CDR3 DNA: TGTGCCAGCAGCTCCTTTACCCTTACCAAAGAGACCCAGTACTTC.

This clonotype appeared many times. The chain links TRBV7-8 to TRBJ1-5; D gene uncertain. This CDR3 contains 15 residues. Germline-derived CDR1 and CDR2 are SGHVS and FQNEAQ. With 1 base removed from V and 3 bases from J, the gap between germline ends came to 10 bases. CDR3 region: CASSLEQWDNQPQHF. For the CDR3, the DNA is TGTGCCAGCAGCTTAGAACAGTGGGACAATCAGCCCCAGCATTTT.

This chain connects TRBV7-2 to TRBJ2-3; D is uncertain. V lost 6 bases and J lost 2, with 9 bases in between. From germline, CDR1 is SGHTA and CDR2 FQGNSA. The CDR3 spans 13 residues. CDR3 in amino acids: CASRSAATDTQYF. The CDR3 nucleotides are TGTGCCAGCAGATCCGCGGCCACAGATACGCAGTATTTT.

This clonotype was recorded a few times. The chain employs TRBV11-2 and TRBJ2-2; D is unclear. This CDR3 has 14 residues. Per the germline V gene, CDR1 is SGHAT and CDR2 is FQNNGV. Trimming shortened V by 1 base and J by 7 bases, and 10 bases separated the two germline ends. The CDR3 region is CASSLALDVGELFF. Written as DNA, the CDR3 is TGTGCCAGCAGCTTAGCTCTAGATGTCGGGGAGCTGTTTTTT.

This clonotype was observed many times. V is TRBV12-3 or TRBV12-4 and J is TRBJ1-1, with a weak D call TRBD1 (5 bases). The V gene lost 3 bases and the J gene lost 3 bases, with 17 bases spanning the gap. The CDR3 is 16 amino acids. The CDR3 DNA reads TGTGCCAGCAGTTTGGGGGGGATTTCCGGGGACACTGAAGCTTTCTTT. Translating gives CASSLGGISGDTEAFF.

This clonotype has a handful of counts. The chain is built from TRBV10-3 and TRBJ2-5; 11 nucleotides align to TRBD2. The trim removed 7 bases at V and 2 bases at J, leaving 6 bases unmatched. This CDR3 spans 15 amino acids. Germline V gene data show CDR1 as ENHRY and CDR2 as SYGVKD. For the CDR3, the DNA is TGTGCCATCAAGGATCGGACTAGCGGGCAAGAGACCCAGTACTTC. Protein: CAIKDRTSGQETQYF.